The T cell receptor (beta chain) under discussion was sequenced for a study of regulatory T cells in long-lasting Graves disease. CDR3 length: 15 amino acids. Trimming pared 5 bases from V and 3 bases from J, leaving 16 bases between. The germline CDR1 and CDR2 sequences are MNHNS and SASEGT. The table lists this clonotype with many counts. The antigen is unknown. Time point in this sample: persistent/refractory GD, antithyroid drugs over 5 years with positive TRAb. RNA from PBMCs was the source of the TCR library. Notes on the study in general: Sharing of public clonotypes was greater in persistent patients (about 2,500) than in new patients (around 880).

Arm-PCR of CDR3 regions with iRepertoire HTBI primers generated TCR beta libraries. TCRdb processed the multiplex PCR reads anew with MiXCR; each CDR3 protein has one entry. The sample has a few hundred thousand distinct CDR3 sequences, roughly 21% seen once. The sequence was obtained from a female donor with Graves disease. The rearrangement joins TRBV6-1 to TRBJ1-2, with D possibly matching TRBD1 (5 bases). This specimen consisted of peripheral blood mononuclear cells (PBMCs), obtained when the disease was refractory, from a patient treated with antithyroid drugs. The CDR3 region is CASSNTGSSYYGYTF. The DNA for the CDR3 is TGTGCCAGCAGTAATACAGGTTCGTCGTACTATGGCTACACCTTC.